The text below deals with one T cell receptor (beta chain). What it binds is not known. The sample originates from a study of T cells after yellow fever vaccination. Points from the study as a whole: In post-booster samples, most primary-vaccination clones reappeared (approximately 96% CD4, 70% to 90% CD8). Sorted repertoires could include abundant contaminating clonotypes from bulk cells.

From germline, CDR1 is SNHLY and CDR2 FYNNEI. The CDR3 has 11 amino acids. V lost 9 bases and J lost 4, with 10 bases in between. MiXCR, applied by TCRdb to the 5' RACE reads, yields one record per CDR3 protein. The table lists some 300,000 distinct CDR3 sequences, 8.7% of them singletons. The sequencing used CD4+ T cells sorted from PBMCs, collected 5 days after the yellow fever booster vaccination. The chain joins TRBV2 to TRBJ2-7; tentative D call: TRBD1 (6 bases). This receptor was identified in a man aged 18 to 30 who received the YFV17D yellow fever vaccine. CDR3 sequence reads: CASLQGYEQYV. CDR3 nucleotides: TGTGCCAGTCTACAGGGATACGAGCAGTACGTC.